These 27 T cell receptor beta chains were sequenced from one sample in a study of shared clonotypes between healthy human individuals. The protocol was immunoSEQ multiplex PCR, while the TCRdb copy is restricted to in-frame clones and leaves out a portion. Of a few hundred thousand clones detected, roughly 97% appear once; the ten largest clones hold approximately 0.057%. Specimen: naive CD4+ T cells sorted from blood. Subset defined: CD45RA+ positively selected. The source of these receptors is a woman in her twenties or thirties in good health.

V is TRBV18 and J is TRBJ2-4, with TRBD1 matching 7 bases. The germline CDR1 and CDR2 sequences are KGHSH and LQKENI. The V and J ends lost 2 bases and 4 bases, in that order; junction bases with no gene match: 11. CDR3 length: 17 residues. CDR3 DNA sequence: TGTGCCAGCTCACCAGGATCGGGACAGTGGCCAAAAAACATTCAGTACTTC. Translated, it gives CASSPGSGQWPKNIQYF.

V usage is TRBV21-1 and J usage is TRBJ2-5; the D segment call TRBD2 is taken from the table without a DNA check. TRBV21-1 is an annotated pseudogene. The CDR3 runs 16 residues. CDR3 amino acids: CASSKASSGEEETQYF. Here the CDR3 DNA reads TGTGCCAGCAGCAAAGCATCCAGCGGAGAGGAAGAGACCCAGTACTTC.

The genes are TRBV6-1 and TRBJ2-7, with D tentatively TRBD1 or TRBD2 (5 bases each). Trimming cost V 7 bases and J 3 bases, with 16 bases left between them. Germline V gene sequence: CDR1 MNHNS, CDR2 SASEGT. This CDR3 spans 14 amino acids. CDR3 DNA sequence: TGTGCCAGCACCTCCATCCCAGGGAGCTACGAGCAGTACTTC. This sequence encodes CASTSIPGSYEQYF.

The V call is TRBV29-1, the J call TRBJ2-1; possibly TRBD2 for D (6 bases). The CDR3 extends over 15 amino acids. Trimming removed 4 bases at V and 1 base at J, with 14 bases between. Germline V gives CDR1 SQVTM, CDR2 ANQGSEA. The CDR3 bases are TGCAGCGTTGGTTCGGGAGTACGATCCTACAATGAGCAGTTCTTC. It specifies CSVGSGVRSYNEQFF.

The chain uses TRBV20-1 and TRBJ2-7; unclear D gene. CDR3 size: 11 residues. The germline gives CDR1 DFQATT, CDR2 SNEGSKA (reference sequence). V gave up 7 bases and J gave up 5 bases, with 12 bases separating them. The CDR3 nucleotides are TGCAGTGTCATCGGAGTTAACGAGCAGTACTTC. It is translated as CSVIGVNEQYF.

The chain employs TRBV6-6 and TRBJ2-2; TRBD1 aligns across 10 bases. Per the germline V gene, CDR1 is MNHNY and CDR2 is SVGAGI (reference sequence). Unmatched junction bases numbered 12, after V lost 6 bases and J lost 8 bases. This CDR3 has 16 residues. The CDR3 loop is CASRTSGTGAGGELFF. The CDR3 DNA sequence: TGTGCCAGCAGGACCTCCGGGACAGGGGCCGGGGGGGAGCTGTTTTTT.

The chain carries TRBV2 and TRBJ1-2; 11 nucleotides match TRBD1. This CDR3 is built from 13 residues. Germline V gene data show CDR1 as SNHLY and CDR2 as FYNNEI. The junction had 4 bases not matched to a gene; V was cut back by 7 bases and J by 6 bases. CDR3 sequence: CASIGTGGNGYTF. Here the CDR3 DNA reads TGTGCCAGCATCGGGACAGGGGGGAATGGCTACACCTTC.

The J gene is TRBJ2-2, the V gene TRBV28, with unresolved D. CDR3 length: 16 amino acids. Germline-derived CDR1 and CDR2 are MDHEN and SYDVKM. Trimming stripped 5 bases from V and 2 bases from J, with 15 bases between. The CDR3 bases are TGTGCCAGCAGTCTCCCGTTGCCTATTAACACCGGGGAGCTGTTTTTT. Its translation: CASSLPLPINTGELFF. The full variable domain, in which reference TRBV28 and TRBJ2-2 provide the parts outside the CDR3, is DVKVTQSSRYLVKRTGEKVFLECVQDMDHENMFWYRQDPGLGLRLIYFSYDVKMKEKGDIPEGYSVSREKKERFSLILESASTNQTSMYLCASSLPLPINTGELFFGEGSRLTVL.

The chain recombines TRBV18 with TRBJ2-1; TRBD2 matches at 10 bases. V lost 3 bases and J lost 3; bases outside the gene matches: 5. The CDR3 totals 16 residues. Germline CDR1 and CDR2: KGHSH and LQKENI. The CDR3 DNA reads TGTGCCAGCTCACCCTTCGGACTAGCGGACTACAATGAGCAGTTCTTC. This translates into CASSPFGLADYNEQFF.

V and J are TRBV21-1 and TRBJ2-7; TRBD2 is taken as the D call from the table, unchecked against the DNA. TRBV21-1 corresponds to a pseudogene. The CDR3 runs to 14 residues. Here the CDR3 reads CASTSRGITYEQYF. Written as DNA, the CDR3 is TGTGCCAGCACCTCACGGGGGATAACCTACGAGCAGTACTTC.

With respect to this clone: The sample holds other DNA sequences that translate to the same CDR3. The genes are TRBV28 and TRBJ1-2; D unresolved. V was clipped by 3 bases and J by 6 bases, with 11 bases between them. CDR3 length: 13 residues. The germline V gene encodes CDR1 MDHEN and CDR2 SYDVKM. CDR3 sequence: CASSLSGEDGYTF. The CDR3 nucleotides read TGTGCCAGCAGTTTGTCCGGTGAGGATGGCTACACCTTC.

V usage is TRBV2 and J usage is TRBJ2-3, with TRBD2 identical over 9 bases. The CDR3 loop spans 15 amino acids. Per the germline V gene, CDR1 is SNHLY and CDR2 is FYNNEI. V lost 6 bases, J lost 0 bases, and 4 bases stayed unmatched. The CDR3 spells CASRWTSVSTDTQYF. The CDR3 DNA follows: TGTGCCAGCAGGTGGACTAGCGTAAGCACAGATACGCAGTATTTT. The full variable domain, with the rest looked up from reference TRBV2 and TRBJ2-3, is EPEVTQTPSHQVTQMGQEVILRCVPISNHLYFYWYRQILGQKVEFLVSFYNNEISEKSEIFDDQFSVERPDGSNFTLKIRSTKLEDSAMYFCASRWTSVSTDTQYFGPGTRLTVL.

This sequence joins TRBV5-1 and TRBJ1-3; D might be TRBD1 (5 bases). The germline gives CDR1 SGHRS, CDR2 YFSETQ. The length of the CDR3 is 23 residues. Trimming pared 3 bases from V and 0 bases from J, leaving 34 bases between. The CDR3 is CASSSDNKGPRRGLKSSGNTIYF. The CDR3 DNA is TGCGCCAGCAGCTCAGATAATAAGGGACCGCGGAGAGGCCTAAAGAGCTCTGGAAACACCATATATTTT.

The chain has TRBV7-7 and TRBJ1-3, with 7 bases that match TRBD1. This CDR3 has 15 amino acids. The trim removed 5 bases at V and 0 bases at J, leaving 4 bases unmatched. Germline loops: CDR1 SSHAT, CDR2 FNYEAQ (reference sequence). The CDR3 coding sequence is TGTGCCAGCAGCCCAGGGGGTTCCTCTGGAAACACCATATATTTT. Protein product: CASSPGGSSGNTIYF.

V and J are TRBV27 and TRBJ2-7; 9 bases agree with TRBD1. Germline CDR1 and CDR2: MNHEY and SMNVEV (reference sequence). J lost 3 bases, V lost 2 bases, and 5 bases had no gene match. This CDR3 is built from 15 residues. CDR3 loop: CASSLKQGANYEQYF. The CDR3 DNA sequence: TGTGCCAGCAGTTTAAAACAGGGGGCGAACTACGAGCAGTACTTC.

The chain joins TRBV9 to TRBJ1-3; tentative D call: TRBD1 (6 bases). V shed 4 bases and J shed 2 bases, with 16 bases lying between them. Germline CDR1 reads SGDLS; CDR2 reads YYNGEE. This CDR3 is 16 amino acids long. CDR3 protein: CASSPSGGAPGNTIYF. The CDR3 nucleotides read TGTGCCAGCAGCCCTAGTGGGGGGGCGCCTGGAAACACCATATATTTT. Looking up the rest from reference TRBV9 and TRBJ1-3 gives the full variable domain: DSGVTQTPKHLITATGQRVTLRCSPRSGDLSVYWYQQSLDQGLQFLIQYYNGEERAKGNILERFSAQQFPDLHSELNLSSLELGDSALYFCASSPSGGAPGNTIYFGEGSWLTVV.

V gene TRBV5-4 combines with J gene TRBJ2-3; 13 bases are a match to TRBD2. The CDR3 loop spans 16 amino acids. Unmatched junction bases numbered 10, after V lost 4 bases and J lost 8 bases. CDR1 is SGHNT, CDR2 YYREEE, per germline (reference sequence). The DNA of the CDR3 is TGTGCCAGCAGCCCTCGACTAGCGGGAGGCCCGGGTACGCAGTATTTT. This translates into CASSPRLAGGPGTQYF.

The DNA for the CDR3 is TGTGCCAGCAGCCGCCGACAGGGGATGTACGAGCAGTACTTC. It specifies CASSRRQGMYEQYF. The rearrangement uses TRBV11-3 and TRBJ2-7, with 8 bases matching TRBD1. V was clipped by 5 bases and J by 4 bases; unmatched bases: 7. Germline loops: CDR1 SGHNT, CDR2 YENEEA. The CDR3 spans 14 residues.

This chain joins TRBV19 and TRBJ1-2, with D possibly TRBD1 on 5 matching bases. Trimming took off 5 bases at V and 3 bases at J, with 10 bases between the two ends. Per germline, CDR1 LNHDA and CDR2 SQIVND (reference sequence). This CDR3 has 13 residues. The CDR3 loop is CASSPRGHYGYTF. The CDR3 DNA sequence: TGTGCCAGTAGTCCGAGGGGACACTATGGCTACACCTTC.

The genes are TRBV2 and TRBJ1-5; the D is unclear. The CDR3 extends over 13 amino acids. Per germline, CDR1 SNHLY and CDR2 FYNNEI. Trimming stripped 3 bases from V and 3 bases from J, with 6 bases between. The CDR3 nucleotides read TGTGCCAGCAGTGAGGAATTCAATCAGCCCCAGCATTTT. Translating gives CASSEEFNQPQHF.

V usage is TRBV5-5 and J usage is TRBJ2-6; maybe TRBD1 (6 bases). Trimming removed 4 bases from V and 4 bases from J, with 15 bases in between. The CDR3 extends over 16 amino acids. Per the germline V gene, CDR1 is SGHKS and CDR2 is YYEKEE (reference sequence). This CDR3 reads CASSLRAGDGANVLTF. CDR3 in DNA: TGTGCCAGCAGCCTGAGGGCAGGGGACGGGGCCAACGTCCTGACTTTC.

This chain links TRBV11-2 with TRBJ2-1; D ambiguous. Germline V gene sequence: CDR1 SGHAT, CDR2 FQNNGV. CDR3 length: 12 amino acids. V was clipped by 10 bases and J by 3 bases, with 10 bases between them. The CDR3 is CATTEFYNEQFF. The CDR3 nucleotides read TGTGCCACTACAGAATTCTACAATGAGCAGTTCTTC.

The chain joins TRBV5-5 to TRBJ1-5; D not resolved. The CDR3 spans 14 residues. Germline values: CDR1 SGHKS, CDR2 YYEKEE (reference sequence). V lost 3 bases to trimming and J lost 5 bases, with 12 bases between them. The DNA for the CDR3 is TGTGCCAGCAGCTCGAGAGGGCAAGATCAGCCCCAGCATTTT. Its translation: CASSSRGQDQPQHF.

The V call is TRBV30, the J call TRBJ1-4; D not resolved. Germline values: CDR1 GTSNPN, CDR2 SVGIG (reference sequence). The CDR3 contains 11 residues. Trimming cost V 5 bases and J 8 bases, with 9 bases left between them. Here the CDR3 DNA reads TGTGCCTGGGCGAGAGGGGAAAAACTGTTTTTT. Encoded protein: CAWARGEKLFF.

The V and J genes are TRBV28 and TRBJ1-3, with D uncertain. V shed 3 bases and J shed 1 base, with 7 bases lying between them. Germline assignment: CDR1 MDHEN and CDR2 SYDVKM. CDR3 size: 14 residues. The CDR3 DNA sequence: TGTGCCAGCAGTTTTTCGAGGTCTGGAAACACCATATATTTT. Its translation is CASSFSRSGNTIYF.

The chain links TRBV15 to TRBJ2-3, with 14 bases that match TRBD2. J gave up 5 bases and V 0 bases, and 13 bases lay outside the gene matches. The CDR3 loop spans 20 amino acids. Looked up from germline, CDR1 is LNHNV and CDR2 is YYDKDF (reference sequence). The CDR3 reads CATSRDLYSTSGRARDTQYF. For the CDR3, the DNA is TGTGCCACCAGCAGAGATCTCTATTCGACTAGCGGGAGGGCGAGAGATACGCAGTATTTT.

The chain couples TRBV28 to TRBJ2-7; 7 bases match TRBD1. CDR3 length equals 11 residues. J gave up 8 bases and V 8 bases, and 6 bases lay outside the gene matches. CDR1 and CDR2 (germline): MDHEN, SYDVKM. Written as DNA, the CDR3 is TGTGCCAGCGAGACAGGGATCAAGCAGTACTTC. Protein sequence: CASETGIKQYF.